The 8 T cell receptor beta chains below all came from one sample that was sequenced in a study of blood T cell repertoires in COVID-19. This table comes from immunoSEQ multiplex PCR, and its TCRdb copy is limited to in-frame clones, with some not included. The data show 200,000 or so clones, 80% to 90% seen once. The sequencing sample was made of peripheral blood. The source of these receptors is an elderly woman with acute or convalescent COVID-19.

CDR3 residues: CAWADRVYSNQPQHF. The CDR3 DNA is TGTGCCTGGGCCGACAGGGTTTATAGCAATCAGCCCCAGCATTTT. V usage is TRBV30 and J usage is TRBJ1-5; 7 positions match TRBD1. J was trimmed by 0 bases and V by 5 bases; bases with no gene match: 7. Germline CDR1 is GTSNPN and CDR2 is SVGIG (reference sequence). This CDR3 comprises 15 residues.

For this clone: The junction differs from germline at one of its ends, possibly a read error. This rearrangement joins TRBV29-1 to TRBJ2-1; no clear D. There are 13 residues in the CDR3. Germline-derived CDR1 and CDR2 are SQVTM and ANQGSEA. CDR3 bases: TGCAGCGTTGAATGGGCAGAGAGCAATGGGCAGTTCTTC. It translates to CSVEWAESNGQFF.

This clone was seen only a few times. This sequence joins TRBV19 and TRBJ2-7, with 8 bases that match TRBD1. Trimming cost V 5 bases and J 7 bases; bases outside gene matches: 7. CDR3 length: 13 residues. Germline assignment: CDR1 LNHDA and CDR2 SQIVND (reference sequence). This CDR3 is CASSVDREMEQYF. The CDR3, as DNA: TGTGCCAGTAGTGTGGACAGGGAAATGGAGCAGTACTTC. The entire variable domain, with the rest obtained from reference TRBV19 and TRBJ2-7, is as follows: DGGITQSPKYLFRKEGQNVTLSCEQNLNHDAMYWYRQDPGQGLRLIYYSQIVNDFQKGDIAEGYSVSREKKESFPLTVTSAQKNPTAFYLCASSVDREMEQYFGPGTRLTVT.

This chain uses TRBV11-3 with TRBJ1-2; 7 bases map to TRBD1. Germline values: CDR1 SGHNT, CDR2 YENEEA. The trim removed 3 bases at V and 4 bases at J, leaving 5 bases unmatched. CDR3 length: 14 residues. This CDR3 reads CASSFATGTYGYTF. DNA of the CDR3: TGTGCCAGCAGCTTCGCGACAGGGACCTATGGCTACACCTTC.

The chain couples TRBV7-9 to TRBJ1-1; no firm D call. Between the trimmed V and J ends, which lost 2 bases and 4 bases, there was a span of 14 bases. The V gene's germline CDR1 is SEHNR and CDR2 FQNEAQ (reference sequence). The CDR3 covers 15 residues. This CDR3 reads CASSLREQPTTEAFF. Written as DNA, the CDR3 is TGTGCCAGCAGCTTACGAGAACAGCCTACCACTGAAGCTTTCTTT.

The chain carries TRBV6-2 or TRBV6-3 and TRBJ1-1; TRBD1 is a possible D gene (5 bases). Trimming shortened V by 4 bases and J by 3 bases, and 12 bases separated the two germline ends. Germline V CDR1 and CDR2: MNHEY, SVGEGT. The CDR3 has 14 amino acids. As DNA, the CDR3 is TGTGCCAGCAGTTGGGCGCCCAGGGACACTGAAGCTTTCTTT. Its translation: CASSWAPRDTEAFF.

This chain links TRBV5-6 with TRBJ2-7; D possibly corresponds to TRBD2 (5 bases). Between the trimmed V and J ends, which lost 0 bases and 2 bases, there was a span of 6 bases. The CDR3 sequence is 13 residues long. CDR1 is SGHDT, CDR2 YYEEEE, per germline. The CDR3 bases are TGTGCCAGCAGCTTGGACGGGGCCTACGAGCAGTACTTC. As protein: CASSLDGAYEQYF.

This sequence joins TRBV28 and TRBJ2-2; 7 bases line up with TRBD1. CDR3 length: 19 amino acids. From germline, CDR1 is MDHEN and CDR2 SYDVKM. After removal of 3 bases from V and 3 bases from J, the junction contained 16 bases not matched to a gene. The CDR3 reads CASSLFGIPGGRDTGELFF. DNA of the CDR3: TGTGCCAGCAGTTTGTTTGGGATCCCAGGGGGTCGGGACACCGGGGAGCTGTTTTTT.